This is a list of T cell receptor beta chains from one sample in a study of long-term antiretroviral therapy in people with HIV. Some clones are missing from TCRdb's copy, which holds only in-frame ones; the method was immunoSEQ multiplex PCR. The data show some 10,000 clones, around four fifths seen once. The material sequenced was unsorted PBMCs, taken roughly 7 years after starting antiretroviral therapy. The receptors were gathered from a man aged 50-60 years with HIV. The CDR3 runs from the conserved cysteine through the conserved F or W. The order of the fields is V gene, clone size, D gene, J gene, CDR3 protein, CDR3 DNA. D genes are given only for firm matches. For some rows the clone size is stated as once, few or many, or as a class when expanded; others skip it.

TRBV7-7,once,.,TRBJ2-3,CASSPRDHTDTQYF,TGTGCCAGCAGCCCCCGGGACCACACAGATACGCAGTATTTT
TRBV10-3,.,.,TRBJ2-1,CAIGGNEGQFF,TGTGCCATCGGGGGCAATGAAGGGCAGTTCTTC
TRBV9,.,.,TRBJ1-2,CASSVAREFDVSYGYTF,TGTGCCAGCAGCGTAGCCAGGGAATTCGATGTTTCCTATGGCTACACCTTC
TRBV5-4,.,.,TRBJ1-3,CASSFRGAGNTIYF,TGTGCCAGCAGCTTTAGGGGTGCTGGAAACACCATATATTTT
TRBV19,.,.,TRBJ2-3,CASSTFSTDTQYF,TGTGCCAGTAGTACCTTTAGCACAGATACGCAGTATTTT
TRBV6-1,.,.,TRBJ2-3,CASSEPPRGGTDTQYF,TGTGCCAGCAGTGAACCCCCTCGCGGGGGCACAGATACGCAGTATTTT
TRBV19,few,TRBD1,TRBJ1-2,CASSIGTVGYTF,TGTGCCAGTAGTATCGGGACAGTTGGCTACACCTTC
TRBV5-6,.,TRBD1,TRBJ2-7,CASSPDLTGALSYEQYF,TGTGCCAGCAGCCCGGACCTGACAGGGGCCTTATCCTACGAGCAGTACTTC
TRBV2,.,.,TRBJ2-7,CASSPADTYEQYF,TGTGCCAGCAGTCCAGCGGACACCTACGAGCAGTACTTC
TRBV10-1,.,.,TRBJ2-7,CASSDNSYEQYF,TGCGCCAGCAGTGACAATTCCTACGAGCAGTACTTC
TRBV5-6,.,.,TRBJ2-1,CASSYLTGGFTNEQFF,TGTGCCAGCAGCTACCTGACAGGTGGTTTTACAAATGAGCAGTTCTTC
TRBV29-1,.,.,TRBJ1-1,CSGALGAGDTEAFF,TGCAGCGGCGCGCTAGGGGCCGGGGACACTGAAGCTTTCTTT
TRBV13,.,TRBD1,TRBJ2-3,CATQQGAMGAQYF,TGTGCCACCCAACAGGGGGCGATGGGTGCGCAGTATTTT
TRBV27,.,TRBD2,TRBJ2-1,CASGFRGGGEQFF,TGTGCCAGCGGGTTCCGGGGGGGCGGTGAGCAGTTCTTC
TRBV5-1,.,TRBD2,TRBJ2-2,CASSVGLVTGELFF,TGCGCCAGCAGTGTGGGACTAGTCACCGGGGAGCTGTTTTTT
TRBV21-1,once,.,TRBJ1-5,CASNLLSSDSNQPQHF,TGTGCCAGCAACCTCCTTAGTTCAGATAGCAATCAGCCCCAGCATTTT
TRBV19,.,.,TRBJ1-1,CASISPMNTEAFF,TGTGCCAGTATTTCACCAATGAACACTGAAGCTTTCTTT
TRBV13,.,.,TRBJ1-3,CASSSTAYSGNTIYF,TGTGCCAGCAGCTCGACAGCCTACTCTGGAAACACCATATATTTT
TRBV29-1,.,TRBD1,TRBJ1-2,CSVLTGIDYGYTF,TGCAGCGTCCTGACAGGGATTGACTATGGCTACACCTTC
TRBV27,.,.,TRBJ2-5,CASSFPGAGETQYF,TGTGCCAGCAGTTTTCCGGGGGCTGGCGAGACCCAGTACTTC
TRBV10-1,medium-sized,TRBD1,TRBJ2-7,CASRGQNYEQYF,TGCGCCAGCAGGGGACAGAACTACGAGCAGTACTTC
TRBV27,once,.,TRBJ1-1,CASSLGGVGTEAFF,TGTGCCAGCAGTTTAGGGGGCGTGGGCACTGAAGCTTTCTTT
TRBV29-1,once,TRBD1,TRBJ2-3,CSVLDRGLDF,TGCAGCGTTTTGGACAGGGGATTAGATTTT
TRBV11-3,.,TRBD1,TRBJ1-1,CASSFLGDRGEAFF,TGTGCCAGCAGCTTTTTAGGGGACAGGGGTGAAGCTTTCTTT
TRBV11-2,.,.,TRBJ1-1,CASSLVRGNTEAFF,TGTGCCAGCAGCTTAGTGAGGGGGAACACTGAAGCTTTCTTT
TRBV2,.,TRBD1,TRBJ1-1,CASSDFGTGIEAFF,TGTGCCAGCAGTGATTTCGGGACAGGAATTGAAGCTTTCTTT
TRBV7-7,.,.,TRBJ2-7,CASSLQTGAYEQYF,TGTGCCAGCAGCTTACAGACAGGTGCCTACGAGCAGTACTTC
TRBV5-1,.,.,TRBJ2-7,CASSLVQGGSYEQYF,TGCGCCAGCAGCTTGGTACAGGGAGGCTCCTACGAGCAGTACTTC
TRBV5-8,few,TRBD1,TRBJ1-1,CASSSGTGVANTEAFF,TGTGCCAGCAGCTCCGGGACAGGGGTCGCGAACACTGAAGCTTTCTTT
TRBV5-4,.,TRBD1,TRBJ1-2,CASSYFTGEGGYTF,TGTGCCAGCAGCTACTTCACAGGGGAGGGTGGCTACACCTTC
TRBV10-1,.,.,TRBJ2-1,CASSLGSGTEQFF,TGCGCCAGCAGCCTAGGATCAGGCACTGAGCAGTTCTTC